These T cell receptor beta chains were read from a single sample in a study of cytomegalovirus exposure and HLA in healthy donors. TCRdb keeps only in-frame clones here, not all; method: immunoSEQ multiplex PCR. The sample contains over 100,000 clones, roughly four fifths of which appear only once. The sequencing input was PBMCs. These receptors came from a woman aged 25 to 39 in good health and CMV-seropositive. The conserved cysteine and the conserved F or W are not part of the CDR3 here. The D gene is left open where the match is weak.

CDR3aa | j_gene | v_gene | d_gene | len
ASSLRGGENSPLH | TRBJ1-6 | TRBV4-3 | - | 13
ASSSVADTNTGELF | TRBJ2-2 | TRBV5-4 | - | 14
AISDQLAGTDTQY | TRBJ2-3 | TRBV10-3 | TRBD2 | 13
ASSRVGFYGYT | TRBJ1-2 | TRBV7-7 | - | 11
ASSVDPHEGSSGGETQY | TRBJ2-5 | TRBV9 | TRBD2 | 17
ASSLRSGQETQY | TRBJ2-5 | TRBV7-9 | - | 12
ASSIAEAGEQF | TRBJ2-1 | TRBV11-3 | - | 11
ASSTRDRGKSEQF | TRBJ2-1 | TRBV5-1 | TRBD1 | 13
ASSQVWARVDQPQH | TRBJ1-5 | TRBV4-1 | - | 14
SVGLAGSDTGELF | TRBJ2-2 | TRBV29-1 | TRBD2 | 13
ASSFGTTNTEAF | TRBJ1-1 | TRBV7-9 | - | 12
ASSQDRTGVGNTIY | TRBJ1-3 | TRBV4-1 | TRBD1 | 14
ASKGSASSYNEQF | TRBJ2-1 | TRBV19 | - | 13
ASSPDRGSGGYT | TRBJ1-2 | TRBV18 | TRBD1 | 12
ASSPLDRAGEQY | TRBJ2-7 | TRBV7-6 | TRBD1 | 12
SSSLSERQGLYGYT | TRBJ1-2 | TRBV7-9 | - | 14
ASNPGGHPTDTQY | TRBJ2-3 | TRBV5-6 | - | 13
ASSLEGLPTDTQY | TRBJ2-3 | TRBV7-9 | - | 13
ASSTGWNEKLF | TRBJ1-4 | TRBV5-1 | - | 11
ARGGAGIEETQY | TRBJ2-5 | TRBV6-1 | - | 12
ASSRRHGDKY | TRBJ2-7 | TRBV7-2 | - | 10
ASSQVQGNSNQPQH | TRBJ1-5 | TRBV4-1 | - | 14
ASRPPGNTGELF | TRBJ2-2 | TRBV7-2 | - | 12
ASSLGHRGWGYT | TRBJ1-2 | TRBV7-9 | - | 12
ASTGQGVGETQY | TRBJ2-5 | TRBV5-6 | TRBD1 | 12
ASSRSGTAATQY | TRBJ2-3 | TRBV4-3 | - | 12
ASSQGTGGFNQPQH | TRBJ1-5 | TRBV18 | TRBD1 | 14
ASSFGNRGRGYT | TRBJ1-2 | TRBV28 | TRBD1 | 12
ASSAQGSEKLF | TRBJ1-4 | TRBV11-2 | - | 11
ASSEAGLGRYGQY | TRBJ2-7 | TRBV6-1 | TRBD2 | 13
ASNSYNQPQH | TRBJ1-5 | TRBV19 | - | 10